These 20 T cell receptor beta chains were sequenced from one sample in a study of blood T cell repertoires in COVID-19. The table came from immunoSEQ multiplex PCR; TCRdb's copy has only in-frame clones and leaves some out. The data show under 75,000 clones, with 84% seen just once and around 16% held by the top ten. Sequenced input: peripheral blood. The receptors here all came from a man in his fifties or sixties with COVID-19, enrolled during active disease.

This chain joins TRBV6-4 and TRBJ1-2; no definite D call. The V end was cut by 3 bases, the J end by 1 base, with 9 bases between. There are 14 residues in the CDR3. Germline CDR1 is MRHNA and CDR2 is SNTAGT. The CDR3 spells CASSEQVFNYGYTF. CDR3 nucleotides: TGTGCCAGCAGTGAGCAGGTTTTTAACTATGGCTACACCTTC.

The chain recombines TRBV3-1 (or the pseudogene TRBV3-2) with TRBJ2-3; 10 bases align to TRBD2. In germline, CDR1 is LGHDT, CDR2 YNNKEL (reference sequence). Germline trimming cut 1 base from V and 4 bases from J; bases unmatched to any gene: 2. The CDR3 totals 15 residues. Written as DNA, the CDR3 is TGTGCCAGCAGCCAAGGGCTAGCGGGAGCAGATACGCAGTATTTT. Encoded protein: CASSQGLAGADTQYF.

The CDR3 region has the DNA TGCAGTGCTAGTAACAGACAAGAGACCCAGTACTTC. Translation gives CSASNRQETQYF. V and J are TRBV20-1 and TRBJ2-5; D is ambiguous. Germline CDR1 and CDR2: DFQATT and SNEGSKA (reference sequence). CDR3 length: 12 amino acids. Trimming stripped 3 bases from V and 2 bases from J, with 7 bases between.

The chain combines TRBV11-3 with TRBJ1-6, with 7 bases fitting TRBD1. There are 16 residues in the CDR3. Trimming took 5 bases from V and 4 from J; bases not matched to a gene: 8. The germline CDR1 and CDR2 sequences are SGHNT and YENEEA. In DNA form, the CDR3 reads TGTGCCAGCAGCCCATCGGACAGGATTTATAATTCACCCCTCCACTTT. Protein product: CASSPSDRIYNSPLHF.

The V call is TRBV4-1, the J call TRBJ2-1, with 9 nucleotides matching TRBD1. CDR3 length: 15 residues. CDR1 MGHRA and CDR2 YSYEKL come from the germline V gene. With 5 bases clipped from V and 8 bases from J, the junction kept 10 bases outside the gene matches. CDR3: CASSWDREGAYEQFF. The CDR3 DNA reads as TGCGCCAGCAGCTGGGACAGGGAAGGTGCATATGAGCAGTTCTTC.

Note on this clone: It may be a read error: a sequence one base away is much more abundant. Other DNA sequences from this sample encode an identical CDR3 as well. The genes are TRBV4-1 and TRBJ1-1; 8 bases are shared with TRBD1. The CDR3 is made up of 14 amino acids. Germline V CDR1 and CDR2: MGHRA, YSYEKL. For the CDR3, the DNA is TGCGCCAGCAGCCTTTTCCGGGACAGGACTGAAGCTTTTTTT. This sequence encodes CASSLFRDRTEAFF.

The chain combines TRBV5-1 with TRBJ1-4; TRBD1 matches 9 bases. CDR3 length: 17 amino acids. The junction had 5 bases not matched to a gene; V was cut back by 2 bases and J by 0 bases. CDR1 is SGHRS and CDR2 is YFSETQ in the germline V gene. CDR3 in DNA: TGCGCCAGCAGCTTCGGGACAGGGTCTGCAACTAATGAAAAACTGTTTTTT. This codes for CASSFGTGSATNEKLFF.

The chain carries TRBV11-2 and TRBJ2-5, with a weak D call TRBD2 (7 bases). The CDR3 extends over 13 amino acids. V shed 5 bases and J shed 5 bases, with 12 bases lying between them. Germline CDR1 and CDR2: SGHAT and FQNNGV. In nucleotides, the CDR3 is TGTGCCAGCAGCCGGGGGGCCGAGGAGACCCAGTACTTC. Protein product: CASSRGAEETQYF.

The chain joins TRBV10-3 to TRBJ2-1, with TRBD1 matching over 8 bases. From germline, CDR1 is ENHRY and CDR2 SYGVKD. Unmatched junction bases numbered 10, after V lost 4 bases and J lost 8 bases. The CDR3 spans 15 residues. Written as DNA, the CDR3 is TGTGCCATCAGTGGGTCAGGACAGGGTTTCTATGAGCAGTTCTTC. As protein: CAISGSGQGFYEQFF.

The chain combines TRBV5-1 with TRBJ1-5; no clear D. This CDR3 comprises 15 residues. The germline gives CDR1 SGHRS, CDR2 YFSETQ. Trimming pared 0 bases from V and 3 bases from J, leaving 10 bases between. CDR3 bases: TGCGCCAGCAGCTTGGAACCAGACTCCAATCAGCCCCAGCATTTT. Translation: CASSLEPDSNQPQHF.

The chain carries TRBV2 and TRBJ1-6, with D hard to call. V shed 8 bases and J shed 6 bases, with 14 bases lying between them. From germline, CDR1 is SNHLY and CDR2 FYNNEI. There are 14 residues in the CDR3. CDR3 coding DNA: TGTGCCAGCTCGGAGGAGCCGACTAATTCACCCCTCCACTTT. It specifies CASSEEPTNSPLHF.

The chain couples TRBV3-1 (or the pseudogene TRBV3-2) to TRBJ2-6, with D uncertain. CDR1 is LGHDT and CDR2 is YNNKEL in the germline V gene (reference sequence). With 1 base removed from V and 0 bases from J, the gap between germline ends came to 7 bases. The CDR3 covers 16 residues. In DNA form, the CDR3 reads TGTGCCAGCAGCCAAGTTCGGAGCTCTGGGGCCAACGTCCTGACTTTC. It yields the protein CASSQVRSSGANVLTF.

Only a few counts were recorded for this clone. The rearrangement joins TRBV19 to TRBJ1-5; 11 nucleotides match TRBD1. Looked up from germline, CDR1 is LNHDA and CDR2 is SQIVND (reference sequence). With 4 bases clipped from V and 1 base from J, the junction kept 15 bases outside the gene matches. CDR3 length: 20 amino acids. The CDR3 region is CASSTFRTGGLLSSNQPQHF. As DNA, the CDR3 is TGTGCCAGTAGTACCTTTCGGACAGGGGGCCTACTGAGCAGCAATCAGCCCCAGCATTTT.

The V call is TRBV28, the J call TRBJ2-7; the D gene is possibly TRBD2 (5 bases). Per the germline V gene, CDR1 is MDHEN and CDR2 is SYDVKM. The CDR3 length is 11 residues. Between the trimmed V and J ends, which lost 5 bases and 3 bases, there was a span of 5 bases. As DNA, the CDR3 is TGTGCCAGCAGTGAGGGCTACGAGCAGTACTTC. This gives the protein CASSEGYEQYF. The variable domain in full, with the rest retrieved from reference TRBV28 and TRBJ2-7, is DVKVTQSSRYLVKRTGEKVFLECVQDMDHENMFWYRQDPGLGLRLIYFSYDVKMKEKGDIPEGYSVSREKKERFSLILESASTNQTSMYLCASSEGYEQYFGPGTRLTVT.

The DNA for the CDR3 is TGCAGCTTCTCCCAGGGGACCTACTATGGCTACACCTTC. Protein sequence: CSFSQGTYYGYTF. This chain connects TRBV29-1 to TRBJ1-2, with D tentatively TRBD1 (6 bases). The CDR3 length is 13 residues. The V end was cut by 8 bases, the J end by 3 bases, with 16 bases between. Germline values: CDR1 SQVTM, CDR2 ANQGSEA.

The rearrangement joins TRBV6-2 or TRBV6-3 to TRBJ1-2; 9 bases are a match to TRBD1. Trimming removed 6 bases from V and 5 bases from J; junction bases left unmatched: 13. The CDR3 has 16 amino acids. Germline CDR1 is MNHEY and CDR2 is SVGEGT. CDR3 loop: CASSGTGTGLWYGYTF. CDR3 bases: TGTGCCAGCAGCGGTACCGGGACAGGGTTATGGTATGGCTACACCTTC.

The chain links TRBV29-1 to TRBJ1-2; D gene ambiguous. V was shortened by 4 bases and J by 1 base, with 7 bases between the two germline ends. The CDR3 has 12 amino acids. CDR1 and CDR2 (germline): SQVTM, ANQGSEA. The CDR3 loop is CSVGGGNYGYTF. DNA of the CDR3: TGCAGCGTTGGAGGCGGTAACTATGGCTACACCTTC.

The chain is built from TRBV2 and TRBJ1-5; unclear D gene. Germline V gene lookup returns CDR1 SNHLY and CDR2 FYNNEI. The CDR3 loop spans 15 amino acids. V shed 3 bases and J shed 0 bases, with 9 bases lying between them. The CDR3 nucleotides are TGTGCCAGCAGTGATAGTTCGGTTAGCAATCAGCCCCAGCATTTT. Protein sequence: CASSDSSVSNQPQHF.

V is TRBV12-3 or TRBV12-4 and J is TRBJ1-1; TRBD1 aligns across 7 bases. The junction had 3 bases not matched to a gene; V was cut back by 5 bases and J by 9 bases. The CDR3 covers 11 residues. CDR3 region: CASSLTGKAFF. The CDR3 DNA is TGTGCCAGCAGTCTGACAGGGAAAGCTTTCTTT.

This clone appeared a single time. The chain joins TRBV30 to TRBJ1-6, with 9 positions matching TRBD1. Germline V lookup: CDR1 GTSNPN, CDR2 SVGIG (reference sequence). Losses at the gene ends were 4 bases for V and 9 bases for J; bases not matched to a gene: 7. The CDR3 contains 14 residues. For the CDR3, the DNA is TGTGCCTGGAATCTCGACAGGGGGGGTTCACCCCTCCACTTT. Encoded protein: CAWNLDRGGSPLHF. Based on the CDR3 plus reference TRBV30 and TRBJ1-6, the full variable domain is SQTIHQWPATLVQPVGSPLSLECTVEGTSNPNLYWYRQAAGRGLQLLFYSVGIGQISSEVPQNLSASRPQDRQFILSSKKLLLSDSGFYLCAWNLDRGGSPLHFGNGTRLTVT.